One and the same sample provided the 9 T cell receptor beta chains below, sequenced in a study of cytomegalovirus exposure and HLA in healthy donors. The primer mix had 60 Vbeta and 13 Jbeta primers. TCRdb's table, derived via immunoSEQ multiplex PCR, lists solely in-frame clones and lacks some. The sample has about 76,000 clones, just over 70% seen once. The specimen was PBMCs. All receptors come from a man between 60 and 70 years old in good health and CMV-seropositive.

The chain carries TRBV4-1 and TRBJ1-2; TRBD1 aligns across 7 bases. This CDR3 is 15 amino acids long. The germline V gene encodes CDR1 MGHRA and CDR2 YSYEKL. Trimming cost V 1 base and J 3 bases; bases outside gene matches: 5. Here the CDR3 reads CASSQAQGGDYGYTF. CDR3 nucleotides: TGCGCCAGCAGCCAAGCCCAGGGGGGAGACTATGGCTACACCTTC.

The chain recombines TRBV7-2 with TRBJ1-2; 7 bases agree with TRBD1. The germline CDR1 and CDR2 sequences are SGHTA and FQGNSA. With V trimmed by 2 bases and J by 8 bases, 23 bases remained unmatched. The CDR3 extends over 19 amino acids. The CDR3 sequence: CASSLPPSPLGQLGQGYTF. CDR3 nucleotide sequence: TGTGCCAGCAGCTTACCCCCATCCCCTTTGGGACAGTTAGGCCAGGGCTACACCTTC.

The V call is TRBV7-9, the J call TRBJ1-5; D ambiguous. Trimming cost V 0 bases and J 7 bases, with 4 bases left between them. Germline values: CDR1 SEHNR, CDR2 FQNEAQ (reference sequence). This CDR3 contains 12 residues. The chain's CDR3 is CASSLATQPQHF. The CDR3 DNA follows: TGTGCCAGCAGCTTAGCGACACAGCCCCAGCATTTT.

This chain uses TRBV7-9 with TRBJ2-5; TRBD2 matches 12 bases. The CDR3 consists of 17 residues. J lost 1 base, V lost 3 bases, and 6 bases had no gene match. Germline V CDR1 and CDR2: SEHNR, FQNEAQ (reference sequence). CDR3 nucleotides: TGTGCCAGCAGCTTCTCCCTAGCGGGAGGGGTCCAAGAGACCCAGTACTTC. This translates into CASSFSLAGGVQETQYF.

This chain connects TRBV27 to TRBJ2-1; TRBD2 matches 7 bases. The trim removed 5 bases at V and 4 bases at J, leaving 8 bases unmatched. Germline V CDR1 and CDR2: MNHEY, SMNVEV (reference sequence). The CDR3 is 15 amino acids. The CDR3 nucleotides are TGTGCCAGCAGTCCGAGGGGAGGGCAATACAATGAGCAGTTCTTC. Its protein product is CASSPRGGQYNEQFF.

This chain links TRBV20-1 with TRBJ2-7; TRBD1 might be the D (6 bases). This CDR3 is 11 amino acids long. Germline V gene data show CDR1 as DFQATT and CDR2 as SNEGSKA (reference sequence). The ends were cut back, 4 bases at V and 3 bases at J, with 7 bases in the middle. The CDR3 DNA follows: TGCAGTGCTAACAGGGACTACGAGCAGTACTTC. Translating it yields CSANRDYEQYF.

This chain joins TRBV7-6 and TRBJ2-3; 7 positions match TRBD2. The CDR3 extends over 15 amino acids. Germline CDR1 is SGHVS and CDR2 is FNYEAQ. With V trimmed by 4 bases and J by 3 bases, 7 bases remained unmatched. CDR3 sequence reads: CASSSRDYLTDTQYF. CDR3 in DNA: TGTGCCAGCAGCTCCCGGGACTACCTAACAGATACGCAGTATTTT.

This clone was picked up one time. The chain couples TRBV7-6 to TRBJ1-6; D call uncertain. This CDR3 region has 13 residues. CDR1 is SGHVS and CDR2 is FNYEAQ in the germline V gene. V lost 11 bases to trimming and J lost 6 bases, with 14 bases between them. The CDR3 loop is CASSESGNSPLHF. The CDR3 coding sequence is TGTGCCTCCTCGGAGTCTGGTAATTCACCCCTCCACTTT.

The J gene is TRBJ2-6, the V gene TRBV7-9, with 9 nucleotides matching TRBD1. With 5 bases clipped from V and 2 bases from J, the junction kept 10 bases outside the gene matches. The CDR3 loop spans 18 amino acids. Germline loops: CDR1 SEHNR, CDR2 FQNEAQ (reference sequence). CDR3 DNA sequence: TGTGCCAGCAGCCCAAGTACAGGGGGCAGGACTGGGGCCAACGTCCTGACTTTC. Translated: CASSPSTGGRTGANVLTF.